A selection of T cell receptor beta chains follows, all from one sample in a study of cytomegalovirus exposure and HLA in healthy donors. Using immunoSEQ multiplex PCR, the repertoire was profiled, and TCRdb retains in-frame clones only, with some absent. The sample lists roughly 150,000 clones, roughly 96% seen once, with 0.8% to 1% in the top ten. The sample consisted of PBMCs. The source is a woman younger than 30 in good health and CMV-seronegative. The CDR3 runs from the conserved cysteine through the conserved F or W.

15 TRBV10-3 CAISEATGLNYEQYF
15 TRBV6-5 CASSGGTGIGYEQYF
13 TRBV4-2 CASSPQGGYGYTF
14 TRBV9 CASSARPGGYEQYF
18 TRBV7-3 CASSLYPPGLAGYNEQFF
17 TRBV9 CASSPRGWTDINYGYTF
16 TRBV15 CATSRDGFSGADTQYF
18 TRBV7-8 CASSSTPSPSGGAREQYF
15 TRBV6-1 CASILTSGLPDTQYF
14 TRBV10-3 CAISERDRGNEQYF
15 TRBV6-5 CASSYSIEELTEAFF
15 TRBV2 CASSRESTGNSPLHF
13 TRBV6-1 CASSESLGNTIYF
16 TRBV5-1 CASSLEVGVGYNEQFF
13 TRBV7-2 CASRTGGVYGYTF
15 TRBV6-5 CASRDWTGGWGEQYF
15 TRBV19 CASSKIGTGYKEQFF
14 TRBV6-5 CASSPVGLNYGYTF
15 TRBV5-1 CASSLTTGSNQPQHF
13 TRBV9 CASSTPGIYGYTF
16 TRBV27 CASTLRWGQGYYEQYF
16 TRBV5-4 CASSLAPGPTNEKLFF
12 TRBV6-1 CASSLRVGEQYF
15 TRBV7-2 CASSYRQGVNTEAFF
15 TRBV18 CASSGQGARGYGYTF
14 TRBV7-6 CASSLAGGYNEQFF
12 TRBV29-1 CSVQQGDQPQHF
13 TRBV7-8 CASSYRVRGTQYF
15 TRBV19 CASRAPASGAYEQYF
18 TRBV9 CASSVEIGGFPSGNTIYF
15 TRBV27 CASSLRLAGKETQYF
15 TRBV11-3 CASSSRAGTGNTIYF
13 TRBV5-1 CASRSVETGELFF
15 TRBV27 CASSPRGHGHYEQYF
16 TRBV4-1 CASSQYSGTANYGYTF
13 TRBV6-5 CASSYGLAETQYF
14 TRBV15 CATSRESDRRGYTF
12 TRBV10-3 CAVGQSNTEAFF